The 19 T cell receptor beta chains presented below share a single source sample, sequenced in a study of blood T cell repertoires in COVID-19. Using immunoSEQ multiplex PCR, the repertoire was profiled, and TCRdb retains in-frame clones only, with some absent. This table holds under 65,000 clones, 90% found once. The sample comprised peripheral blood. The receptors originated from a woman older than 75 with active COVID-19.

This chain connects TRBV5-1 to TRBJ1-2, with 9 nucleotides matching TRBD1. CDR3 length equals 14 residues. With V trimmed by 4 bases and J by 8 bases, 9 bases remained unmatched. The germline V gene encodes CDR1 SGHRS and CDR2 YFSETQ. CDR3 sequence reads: CASSIEGQGYGYTF. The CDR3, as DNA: TGCGCCAGCAGCATTGAGGGACAGGGTTACGGCTACACCTTC.

The CDR3 DNA reads as TGTGCCAGCAGCCAAGAGGGGACAGGGGGCGGGAATGAGCAGTTCTTC. Translating it yields CASSQEGTGGGNEQFF. The chain is built from TRBV4-2 and TRBJ2-1, with 12 bases lining up with TRBD1. V lost 0 bases, J lost 7 bases, and 4 bases stayed unmatched. This CDR3 is 16 amino acids long. Germline loops: CDR1 LGHNA, CDR2 YNFKEQ.

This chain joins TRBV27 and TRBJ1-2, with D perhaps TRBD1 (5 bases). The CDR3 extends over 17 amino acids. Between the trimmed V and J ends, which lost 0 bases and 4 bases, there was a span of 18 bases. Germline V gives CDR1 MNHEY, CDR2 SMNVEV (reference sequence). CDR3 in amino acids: CASSLSFGGDYSYGYTF. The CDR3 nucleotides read TGTGCCAGCAGTTTATCGTTCGGAGGGGACTACTCCTATGGCTACACCTTC.

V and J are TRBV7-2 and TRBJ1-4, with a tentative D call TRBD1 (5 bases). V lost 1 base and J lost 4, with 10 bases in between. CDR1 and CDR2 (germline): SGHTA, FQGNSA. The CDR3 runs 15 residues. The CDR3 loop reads CASSLGGGYNEKLFF. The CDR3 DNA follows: TGTGCCAGCAGCTTAGGGGGGGGGTATAATGAAAAACTGTTTTTT.

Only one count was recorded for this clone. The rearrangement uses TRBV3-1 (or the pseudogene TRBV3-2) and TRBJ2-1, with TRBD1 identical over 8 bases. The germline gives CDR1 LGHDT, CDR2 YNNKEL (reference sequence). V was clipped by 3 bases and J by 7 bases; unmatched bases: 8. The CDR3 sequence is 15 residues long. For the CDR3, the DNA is TGTGCCAGCAGCCAGACTCAGGGGGCGGTAAATGAGCAGTTCTTC. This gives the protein CASSQTQGAVNEQFF.

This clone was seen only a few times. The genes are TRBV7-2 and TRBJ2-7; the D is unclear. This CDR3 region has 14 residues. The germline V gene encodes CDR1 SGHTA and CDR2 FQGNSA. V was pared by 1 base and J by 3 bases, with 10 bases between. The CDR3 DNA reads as TGTGCCAGCAGCTTAGGTTTGCTAGTCTACGAGCAGTACTTC. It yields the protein CASSLGLLVYEQYF. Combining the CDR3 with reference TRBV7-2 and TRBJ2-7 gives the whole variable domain GAGVSQSPSNKVTEKGKDVELRCDPISGHTALYWYRQSLGQGLEFLIYFQGNSAPDKSGLPSDRFSAERTGGSVSTLTIQRTQQEDSAVYLCASSLGLLVYEQYFGPGTRLTVT.

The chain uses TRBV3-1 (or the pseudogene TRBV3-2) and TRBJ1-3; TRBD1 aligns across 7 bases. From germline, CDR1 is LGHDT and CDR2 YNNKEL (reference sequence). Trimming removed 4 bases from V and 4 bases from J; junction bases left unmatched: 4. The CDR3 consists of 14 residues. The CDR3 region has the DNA TGTGCCAGCAGCCTCACAGGGGACGGAAACACCATATATTTT. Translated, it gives CASSLTGDGNTIYF.

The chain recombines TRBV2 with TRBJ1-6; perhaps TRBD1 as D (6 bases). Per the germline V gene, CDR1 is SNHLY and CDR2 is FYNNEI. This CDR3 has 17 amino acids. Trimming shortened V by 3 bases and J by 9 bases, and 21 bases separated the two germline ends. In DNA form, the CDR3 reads TGTGCCAGCAGTGAGAGGGGTGCAGGGGATATCTTTTCACCCCTCCACTTT. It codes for CASSERGAGDIFSPLHF.

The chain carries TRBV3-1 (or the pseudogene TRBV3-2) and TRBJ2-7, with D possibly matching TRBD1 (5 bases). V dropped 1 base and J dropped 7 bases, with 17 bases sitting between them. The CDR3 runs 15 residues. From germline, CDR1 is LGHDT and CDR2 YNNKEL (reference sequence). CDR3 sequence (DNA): TGTGCCAGCAGCCAAGGTCCGGACACACTACGGGAGCAGTACTTC. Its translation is CASSQGPDTLREQYF.

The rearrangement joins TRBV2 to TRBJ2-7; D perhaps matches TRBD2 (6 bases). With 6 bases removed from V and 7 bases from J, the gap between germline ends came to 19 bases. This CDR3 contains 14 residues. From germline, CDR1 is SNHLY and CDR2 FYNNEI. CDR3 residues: CASSLGRLRVEQYF. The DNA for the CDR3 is TGTGCCAGCAGCCTCGGGAGACTACGTGTGGAGCAGTACTTC.

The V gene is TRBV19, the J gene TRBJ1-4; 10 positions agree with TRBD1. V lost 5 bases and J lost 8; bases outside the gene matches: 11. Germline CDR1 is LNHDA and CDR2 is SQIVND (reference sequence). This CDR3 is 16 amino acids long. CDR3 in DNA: TGTGCCAGTAGTGCCCCCGGGACAGGGGCAAAAGAAAAACTGTTTTTT. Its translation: CASSAPGTGAKEKLFF.

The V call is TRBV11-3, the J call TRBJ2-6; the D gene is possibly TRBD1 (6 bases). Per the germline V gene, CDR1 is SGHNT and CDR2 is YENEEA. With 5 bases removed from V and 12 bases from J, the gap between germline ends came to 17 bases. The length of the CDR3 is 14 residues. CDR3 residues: CASSRTTGHTVLTF. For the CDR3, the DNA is TGTGCCAGCAGCCGAACGACAGGACATACCGTCCTGACTTTC.

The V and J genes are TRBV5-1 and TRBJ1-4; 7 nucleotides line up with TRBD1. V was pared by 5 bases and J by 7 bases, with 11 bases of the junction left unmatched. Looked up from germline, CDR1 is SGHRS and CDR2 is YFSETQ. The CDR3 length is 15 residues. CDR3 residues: CASRETGSSGEKLFF. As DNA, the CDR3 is TGCGCCAGCAGGGAGACAGGGAGCAGCGGTGAAAAACTGTTTTTT.

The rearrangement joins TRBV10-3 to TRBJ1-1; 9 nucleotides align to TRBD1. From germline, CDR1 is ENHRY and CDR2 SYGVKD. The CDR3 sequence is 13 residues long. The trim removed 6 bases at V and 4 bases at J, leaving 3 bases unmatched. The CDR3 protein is CAIRADRGTEAFF. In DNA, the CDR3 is TGTGCCATCAGAGCGGACAGGGGCACTGAAGCTTTCTTT.

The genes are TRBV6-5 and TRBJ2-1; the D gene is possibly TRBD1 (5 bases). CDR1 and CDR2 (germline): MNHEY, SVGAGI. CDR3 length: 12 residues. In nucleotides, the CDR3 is TGTGCTGCCCGGGCAGGGCAGAATGAGCAGTTCTTC. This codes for CAARAGQNEQFF.

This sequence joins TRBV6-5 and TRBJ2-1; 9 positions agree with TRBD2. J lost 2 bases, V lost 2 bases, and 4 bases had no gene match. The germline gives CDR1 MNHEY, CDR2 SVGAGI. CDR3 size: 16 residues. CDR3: CASSYPTSGAYNEQFF. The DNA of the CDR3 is TGTGCCAGCAGTTACCCGACTAGCGGAGCCTACAATGAGCAGTTCTTC.

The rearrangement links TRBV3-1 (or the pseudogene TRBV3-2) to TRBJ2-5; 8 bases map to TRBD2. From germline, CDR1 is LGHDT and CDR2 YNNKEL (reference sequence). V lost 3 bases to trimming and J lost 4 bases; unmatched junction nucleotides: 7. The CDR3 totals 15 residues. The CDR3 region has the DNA TGTGCCAGCAGCCAGGCTCCTCGGGGGGGAGAGACCCAGTACTTC. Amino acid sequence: CASSQAPRGGETQYF.

CDR3 coding DNA: TGCAGTGCGACCGGGTCCTATGGCTACACCTTC. It specifies CSATGSYGYTF. The rearrangement joins TRBV20-1 to TRBJ1-2; D is undetermined. Trimming stripped 6 bases from V and 4 bases from J, with 9 bases between. Germline V gene data show CDR1 as DFQATT and CDR2 as SNEGSKA (reference sequence). This CDR3 is 11 amino acids long.

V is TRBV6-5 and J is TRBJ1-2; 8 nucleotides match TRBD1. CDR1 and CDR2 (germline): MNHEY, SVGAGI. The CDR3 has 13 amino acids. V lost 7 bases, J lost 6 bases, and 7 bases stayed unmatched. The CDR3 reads CASTQTGVDGYTF. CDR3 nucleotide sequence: TGTGCCAGCACCCAGACAGGGGTAGATGGCTACACCTTC.